The rows below give T cell receptor beta chains drawn from one sample of a study of T cell responses to AZD1222 COVID-19 vaccine. Assay: immunoSEQ multiplex PCR; the TCRdb copy retains only in-frame clones and omits some. The data contain 95,000 to 150,000 clones, around 90% of them singletons. The material sequenced was peripheral blood, taken on day 0 of AZD1222 vaccination. The receptors stem from an adult in good health. The CDR3 runs from the conserved cysteine through the conserved F or W. The D gene is left open where the match is weak. For some rows the clone size is stated as once, few or many, or as a class when expanded; others skip it.

d_call: TRBD1
j_call: TRBJ2-7
clone_size: -
v_call: TRBV28
cdr3_nt: TGTGCCAGCAGTGTACCGACAGGGTTATCCTACGAGCAGTACTTC
cdr3_aa: CASSVPTGLSYEQYF

d_call: TRBD1
j_call: TRBJ1-1
clone_size: -
v_call: TRBV6-5
cdr3_nt: TGTGCCAGCAGTTACCACGGACAGGGCGGAAACACTGAAGCTTTCTTT
cdr3_aa: CASSYHGQGGNTEAFF

d_call: -
j_call: TRBJ2-7
clone_size: -
v_call: TRBV19
cdr3_nt: TGTGCCAGTAGCGACCCGGGTAGGATAACCTACGAGCAGTACTTC
cdr3_aa: CASSDPGRITYEQYF

d_call: -
j_call: TRBJ1-3
clone_size: -
v_call: TRBV6-6
cdr3_nt: TGTGCCAGCAGTCTTCGGCCCCTCGTCCCCACCTCTGGAAACACCATATATTTT
cdr3_aa: CASSLRPLVPTSGNTIYF

d_call: -
j_call: TRBJ2-6
clone_size: -
v_call: TRBV18
cdr3_nt: TGTGCCAGCTCACCCGACAGCTCTGGGGCCAACGTCCTGACTTTC
cdr3_aa: CASSPDSSGANVLTF

d_call: -
j_call: TRBJ2-7
clone_size: -
v_call: TRBV7-2
cdr3_nt: TGTGCCAGCACCCCGACAGGAAAAACCTACGAGCAGTACTTC
cdr3_aa: CASTPTGKTYEQYF

d_call: -
j_call: TRBJ1-1
clone_size: -
v_call: TRBV6-5
cdr3_nt: TGTGCCAGCAGTTACCGTGACGGCTTAACTGAAGCTTTCTTT
cdr3_aa: CASSYRDGLTEAFF

d_call: TRBD2
j_call: TRBJ2-7
clone_size: -
v_call: TRBV11-2
cdr3_nt: TGTGCCAGCAGCTTCCGAACCGCCCGCGGGGGGTACGAGCAGTACTTC
cdr3_aa: CASSFRTARGGYEQYF

d_call: -
j_call: TRBJ1-6
clone_size: -
v_call: TRBV5-4
cdr3_nt: TGTGCCAGCAGCTTGTGGGGGTTTCATAATTCACCCCTCCACTTT
cdr3_aa: CASSLWGFHNSPLHF

d_call: -
j_call: TRBJ1-6
clone_size: -
v_call: TRBV12-2
cdr3_nt: TGTGCAAGTCGCCAGGGCAGGGTCTATCATAATTCACCCCTCCACTTT
cdr3_aa: CASRQGRVYHNSPLHF

d_call: TRBD1
j_call: TRBJ1-1
clone_size: few
v_call: TRBV19
cdr3_nt: TGTGCCAGTAGTATAGGTAGGGGGCCCGACACTGAAGCTTTCTTT
cdr3_aa: CASSIGRGPDTEAFF

d_call: -
j_call: TRBJ1-2
clone_size: -
v_call: TRBV11-1
cdr3_nt: TGTGCCAGCAGCTCCCCGCCGGGGCACTATGGCTACACCTTC
cdr3_aa: CASSSPPGHYGYTF

d_call: -
j_call: TRBJ1-3
clone_size: -
v_call: TRBV7-9
cdr3_nt: TGTGCCAGCCGAGCTTCAAGGACGGCCGGAAACACCATATATTTT
cdr3_aa: CASRASRTAGNTIYF

d_call: -
j_call: TRBJ2-3
clone_size: once
v_call: TRBV19
cdr3_nt: TGTGCCAGTAGTAGAAATACGGGGAACCGCTACTCGGATACGCAGTATTTT
cdr3_aa: CASSRNTGNRYSDTQYF

d_call: TRBD1
j_call: TRBJ1-5
clone_size: -
v_call: TRBV18
cdr3_nt: TGTGCCAGCTCACCACCGAATTTGAGGGGGCAGGCTAGCAATCAGCCCCAGCATTTT
cdr3_aa: CASSPPNLRGQASNQPQHF

d_call: TRBD1
j_call: TRBJ2-5
clone_size: -
v_call: TRBV5-8
cdr3_nt: TGTGCCAGCAGCTTGGTGGGACAGGGGGTTTTAGGAGAGACCCAGTACTTC
cdr3_aa: CASSLVGQGVLGETQYF

d_call: TRBD2
j_call: TRBJ2-4
clone_size: -
v_call: TRBV19
cdr3_nt: TGTGCCAGTCACTTAGAGGGGCTAGCGGGGGTGGACAAAAACATTCAGTACTTC
cdr3_aa: CASHLEGLAGVDKNIQYF

d_call: TRBD1
j_call: TRBJ1-5
clone_size: few
v_call: TRBV5-5
cdr3_nt: TGTGCCAGCAGCTTGTCCGGGACAGTACAGCCCCAGCATTTT
cdr3_aa: CASSLSGTVQPQHF

d_call: -
j_call: TRBJ1-2
clone_size: -
v_call: TRBV10-3
cdr3_nt: TGTGCCATCAGTCAGCTCGGAGAGTATGGCTACACCTTC
cdr3_aa: CAISQLGEYGYTF

d_call: TRBD1
j_call: TRBJ1-2
clone_size: -
v_call: TRBV7-8
cdr3_nt: TGTGCCAGCAGCTTAGTGGGACAGGGTCCCTATGGCTACACCTTC
cdr3_aa: CASSLVGQGPYGYTF

d_call: -
j_call: TRBJ2-7
clone_size: -
v_call: TRBV5-1
cdr3_nt: TGCGCCAGCAGCTTGGAGGGGCTTCCCTTCTACGAGCAGTACTTC
cdr3_aa: CASSLEGLPFYEQYF

d_call: -
j_call: TRBJ2-7
clone_size: -
v_call: TRBV15
cdr3_nt: TGTGCCACCAGCAGAGCGGGCCGGGACCCTGTATACGAGCAGTACTTC
cdr3_aa: CATSRAGRDPVYEQYF

d_call: -
j_call: TRBJ2-5
clone_size: -
v_call: TRBV18
cdr3_nt: TGTGCCAGCTCACCGCCAGGGCGAGAGACCCAGTACTTC
cdr3_aa: CASSPPGRETQYF

d_call: -
j_call: TRBJ2-3
clone_size: -
v_call: TRBV19
cdr3_nt: TGTGCCAGTAGTAAACAGCCTAGCACAGATACGCAGTATTTT
cdr3_aa: CASSKQPSTDTQYF

d_call: -
j_call: TRBJ1-1
clone_size: once
v_call: TRBV5-6
cdr3_nt: TGTGCCAGCAGCTTCCTTTGGGGCACTGAAGCTTTCTTT
cdr3_aa: CASSFLWGTEAFF

d_call: TRBD2
j_call: TRBJ2-1
clone_size: -
v_call: TRBV10-1
cdr3_nt: TGCGCCAGCAGTCCCTCAGCGGGAGAACGGAATGAGCAGTTCTTC
cdr3_aa: CASSPSAGERNEQFF

d_call: -
j_call: TRBJ2-1
clone_size: -
v_call: TRBV29-1
cdr3_nt: TGCAGCGTTTCCGGCCGGACCACGAATGAGCAGTTCTTC
cdr3_aa: CSVSGRTTNEQFF

d_call: TRBD1
j_call: TRBJ1-2
clone_size: -
v_call: TRBV6-5
cdr3_nt: TGTGCCAGCCGACAGGGAAATAACTATGGCTACACCTTC
cdr3_aa: CASRQGNNYGYTF

d_call: TRBD2
j_call: TRBJ2-7
clone_size: -
v_call: TRBV30
cdr3_nt: TGTGCCTGGAGTGATCAACTAGCGGGAGGGCCCTCGCGATGGGAGCAGTACTTC
cdr3_aa: CAWSDQLAGGPSRWEQYF

d_call: TRBD1
j_call: TRBJ2-5
clone_size: -
v_call: TRBV5-5
cdr3_nt: TGTGCCAGCAGCCCAACGACAGGGGGAACCCAGTACTTC
cdr3_aa: CASSPTTGGTQYF

d_call: -
j_call: TRBJ1-5
clone_size: -
v_call: TRBV25-1
cdr3_nt: TGTGCCAGCAGCCGCGGGGGTAGCAATCAGCCCCAGCATTTT
cdr3_aa: CASSRGGSNQPQHF

d_call: TRBD1
j_call: TRBJ1-1
clone_size: -
v_call: TRBV7-3
cdr3_nt: TGTGCCAGCAGCTCACCGGGACAGTCCATGAACACTGAAGCTTTCTTT
cdr3_aa: CASSSPGQSMNTEAFF

d_call: -
j_call: TRBJ1-4
clone_size: -
v_call: TRBV3-1/TRBV3-2
cdr3_nt: TGTGCCAGCAGCCAAGGGGACCTAACCGGGCGTGAAAAACTGTTTTTT
cdr3_aa: CASSQGDLTGREKLFF

d_call: -
j_call: TRBJ1-1
clone_size: -
v_call: TRBV5-1
cdr3_nt: TGCGCCAGCAGCTTTTCATCTTTGAACACTGAAGCTTTCTTT
cdr3_aa: CASSFSSLNTEAFF

d_call: -
j_call: TRBJ1-6
clone_size: -
v_call: TRBV30
cdr3_nt: TGTGCCTGGAGCGATGGACAGTCCTATAATTCACCCCTCCACTTT
cdr3_aa: CAWSDGQSYNSPLHF

d_call: TRBD2
j_call: TRBJ2-1
clone_size: -
v_call: TRBV10-1
cdr3_nt: TGCGCCAGCAGTGAAGTTGGGGGGGGCTCCTACAATGAGCAGTTCTTC
cdr3_aa: CASSEVGGGSYNEQFF

d_call: TRBD2
j_call: TRBJ2-1
clone_size: -
v_call: TRBV5-1
cdr3_nt: TGCGCCAGCAGCTCCTCAGCGGGAGTGGGGGGAGAGCAGTTCTTC
cdr3_aa: CASSSSAGVGGEQFF

d_call: TRBD1
j_call: TRBJ1-5
clone_size: -
v_call: TRBV2
cdr3_nt: TGTGCCAGCAGTCCCGGACAGGGGGGCCAGCCCCAGCATTTT
cdr3_aa: CASSPGQGGQPQHF

d_call: -
j_call: TRBJ1-3
clone_size: -
v_call: TRBV19
cdr3_nt: TGTGCCAGTAGTACGACTGGCGCGTGGGGAAACACCATATATTTT
cdr3_aa: CASSTTGAWGNTIYF

d_call: TRBD1
j_call: TRBJ1-5
clone_size: -
v_call: TRBV6-4
cdr3_nt: TGTGCCAGCAGTGACTCCTACTGGACAGGGCGCAGCAATCAGCCCCAGCATTTT
cdr3_aa: CASSDSYWTGRSNQPQHF

d_call: -
j_call: TRBJ1-2
clone_size: -
v_call: TRBV3-1/TRBV3-2
cdr3_nt: TGTGCCAGCAGCCAAGACCAATCCGCTAACTATGGCTACACCTTC
cdr3_aa: CASSQDQSANYGYTF

d_call: -
j_call: TRBJ2-7
clone_size: -
v_call: TRBV3-1/TRBV3-2
cdr3_nt: TGTGCCAGCAGCCAAGATCCGGGGTTAACCTGGGGGAGCTCCTACGAGCAGTACTTC
cdr3_aa: CASSQDPGLTWGSSYEQYF

d_call: -
j_call: TRBJ2-6
clone_size: -
v_call: TRBV5-4
cdr3_nt: TGTGCCAGCGGCTGGACAGAGATAAGCTCTGGGGCCAACGTCCTGACTTTC
cdr3_aa: CASGWTEISSGANVLTF

d_call: -
j_call: TRBJ2-1
clone_size: once
v_call: TRBV7-6
cdr3_nt: TGTGCCAGCAGACCCCGGAATGAGCAGTTCTTC
cdr3_aa: CASRPRNEQFF

d_call: -
j_call: TRBJ2-3
clone_size: -
v_call: TRBV6-5
cdr3_nt: TGTGCCAGCGGCAACGCAGATACGCAGTATTTT
cdr3_aa: CASGNADTQYF

d_call: -
j_call: TRBJ1-4
clone_size: -
v_call: TRBV19
cdr3_nt: TGTGCCAGTAGTGTACAGGCCGCCGGGGCGGATGAAAAACTGTTTTTT
cdr3_aa: CASSVQAAGADEKLFF

d_call: TRBD2
j_call: TRBJ2-5
clone_size: -
v_call: TRBV3-1/TRBV3-2
cdr3_nt: TGTGCCAGCAGCCTCCAGCGGGGCCTCCTAGGGGCCCAGTACTTC
cdr3_aa: CASSLQRGLLGAQYF

d_call: -
j_call: TRBJ1-2
clone_size: -
v_call: TRBV9
cdr3_nt: TGTGCCAGCAACCCCGAACCGGGCCTAGACTATGGCTACACCTTC
cdr3_aa: CASNPEPGLDYGYTF

d_call: -
j_call: TRBJ1-2
clone_size: -
v_call: TRBV3-1/TRBV3-2
cdr3_nt: TGTGCCAGCAGCCCACGGACAAGGATCGGCTACACCTTC
cdr3_aa: CASSPRTRIGYTF

d_call: TRBD1
j_call: TRBJ1-1
clone_size: -
v_call: TRBV2
cdr3_nt: TGTGCCAGCAGTTACAGGGGTCAGTACACTGAAGCTTTCTTT
cdr3_aa: CASSYRGQYTEAFF

d_call: -
j_call: TRBJ1-4
clone_size: once
v_call: TRBV30
cdr3_nt: TGTGCCTGGAGATCTTCAGGGAGGGGTGGCGAAAAACTGTTTTTT
cdr3_aa: CAWRSSGRGGEKLFF

d_call: -
j_call: TRBJ2-5
clone_size: -
v_call: TRBV27
cdr3_nt: TGTGCCAGCAGTTTCGGGTACCAAGAGACCCAGTACTTC
cdr3_aa: CASSFGYQETQYF

d_call: -
j_call: TRBJ1-3
clone_size: -
v_call: TRBV28
cdr3_nt: TGTGCCAGCAGTTTATGGGCTCAATACTCTGGAAACACCATATATTTT
cdr3_aa: CASSLWAQYSGNTIYF

d_call: TRBD1
j_call: TRBJ2-7
clone_size: -
v_call: TRBV6-5
cdr3_nt: TGTGCCAGCACGGGACAGGGCTACGAGCAGTACTTC
cdr3_aa: CASTGQGYEQYF

d_call: -
j_call: TRBJ1-1
clone_size: -
v_call: TRBV6-5
cdr3_nt: TGTGCCAGCATCTTAGACACTGAAGCTTTCTTT
cdr3_aa: CASILDTEAFF

d_call: -
j_call: TRBJ2-3
clone_size: -
v_call: TRBV6-4
cdr3_nt: TGTGCCAGCAGCGAACAGAGCACAGATACGCAGTATTTT
cdr3_aa: CASSEQSTDTQYF

d_call: TRBD1
j_call: TRBJ1-1
clone_size: -
v_call: TRBV7-9
cdr3_nt: TGTGCCAGCAGCTTCCCCGACAGGGGGGCTTTCTTT
cdr3_aa: CASSFPDRGAFF

d_call: TRBD1
j_call: TRBJ1-6
clone_size: -
v_call: TRBV9
cdr3_nt: TGTGCCAGCAGCGGACAGGGCGTTCCTACTATAATTCACCCCCTCCACTTT
cdr3_aa: CASSGQGVPTIIHPLHF

d_call: -
j_call: TRBJ1-3
clone_size: many
v_call: TRBV4-1
cdr3_nt: TGCGCCAGCAGCCAAGAAGGCCTTTCCGGATCGACCATATATTTT
cdr3_aa: CASSQEGLSGSTIYF